This T cell receptor (beta chain) was profiled in a study of read filtering for tumor transcriptome and immune sequencing (dated by TCRdb to 2020 to 2021). For context, the study as a whole: The cohort was composed of some 17 male and more than twelve female patients, with a mean age of approximately 66 years and an age range of about 45 to 90. By revised international staging, under 10 patients were R-ISS I, 16 were R-ISS II and about 7 were R-ISS III. Whole-transcriptome libraries were prepared with the TruSeq RNA Access Library Prep Kit after DNase treatment. TCR-region mapped reads per sample ranged from about 4.05 to 11 million with IR-seq versus only about 75 to 1,400 with RNA-seq. Using the same bone marrow samples, the study ran both targeted immune repertoire sequencing and bulk whole-transcriptome sequencing and then compared the TCR repertoires from each method. As a main aim, a read-filtering strategy for immune repertoire data was addressed, with the specific question being whether clonotypes supported by a single read should be removed. The paper's findings and limits, for the study overall: Single-read clonotypes made up about four fifths of clonotypes but about 3.5% of total reads in IR-seq, and over 60% of clonotypes and approximately 45% of reads in RNA-seq. Removing single-read clonotypes increased the correlation between IR-seq and RNA-seq shared clonotype proportions. The sorted CD138-negative fraction was not purified T cells but a mixed bone marrow immune population. Compared with RNA-seq, IR-seq captured clonotypes at much higher depth and more reliably, and a smaller IR-seq throughput was enough to identify most shared clonotypes.

The Immunoverse kit was used to build TCR libraries from around 400 ng RNA, with molecular barcoded adaptors covering alpha/delta and beta/gamma chains. TCR library preparation used the same RNA that went into transcriptome sequencing. TCR libraries were sequenced on an Illumina HiSeq 4000 with 2 x 150 cycles. Per the source publication's procedure: TCR reads were aligned to human V, D, J and C references and assembled into CDR3 clonotypes with MiXCR, including quality filtering and error correction. The tcR package in R was used to analyze clonotype counts and gene usage diversity. For inspection of raw mapping reads, RNA-seq reads were mapped by STAR aligner version 2.5.3a onto GRCh37 of the human genome. To test how sequencing depth affected the clonotypes detected, IR-seq fastq files were randomly downsampled with Seqtk 1.3. The public reads were quality trimmed at Q25 with fastp and then assembled into clones with MiXCR by TCRdb, keeping productive beta chains. Entries are consolidated by CDR3 protein sequence, retaining the most common genes and DNA. The V and J calls here are based on TCRdb, not the publication. This sample gives roughly 90,000 distinct CDR3 sequences in total; 20% to 25% of them show up just once. The leading ten clones occupy more than 9.5% of the sample.

Every patient had bone marrow sampled at the time of active disease. Ficoll-Hypaque density gradient centrifugation was used to isolate the bone marrow mononuclear cells. CD138-negative cells were obtained by negative selection after labeling with CD138 magnetic microbeads on a MACS separator, removing myeloma plasma cells. Purity of the isolated cells was checked by flow cytometry on an Attune NxT using CD138 antibodies. Total RNA was extracted using TRIzol reagent and was quantified on a NanoDrop spectrophotometer. For each patient, the CD138-negative bone marrow sample underwent paired RNA-seq and IR-seq. Sequences MNHEY (CDR1) and SVGEGT (CDR2) are obtained from the germline V gene. There are 16 amino acids in the CDR3, from cysteine to phenylalanine inclusive. The entry retains the CDR3 DNA only, 48 bases that are in frame from base 1. The junction shows trimming of 6 bases on V and 0 bases on J, plus 15 bases between the germline ends.

About this clonotype: No antigen is known for it. No much larger clonotype is one base removed from it; base qualities were not supplied.

The chain links TRBV6-2 or TRBV6-3 with TRBJ1-3; there is no confident call for the D gene. The source is a donor at least 40 years old with multiple myeloma. Sample: a population of CD138-negative cells sorted from bone marrow. This specimen's cell subset or site label, per the study, means: bone marrow mononuclear cells depleted of CD138+ plasma/myeloma cells by negative magnetic selection. For the CDR3, the sequence is CASRGSGADSGNTIYF. The DNA is as follows: TGTGCCAGCAGGGGGTCAGGCGCGGACTCTGGAAACACCATATATTTT.